A selection of T cell receptor beta chains follows, all from one sample in a study of blood T cell repertoires in COVID-19. Generated by immunoSEQ multiplex PCR, the TCRdb table keeps only in-frame clones and is missing some. The sample includes 310,000 or so clones, about 90% of them seen just once. Source material: peripheral blood. The receptors stem from a woman aged 30 to 39 with COVID-19, enrolled during active disease. Each CDR3 is given without its conserved first and last residue.

v_call: TRBV7-3
j_call: TRBJ2-3
cdr3_aa: ASSLTGLTDTQY

v_call: TRBV11-2
j_call: TRBJ1-2
cdr3_aa: ASSLGTLYGYT

v_call: TRBV11-2
j_call: TRBJ2-3
cdr3_aa: ASSLTTGGSTDTQY

v_call: TRBV6-2/TRBV6-3
j_call: TRBJ2-7
cdr3_aa: ASSSGQGWEQY

v_call: TRBV7-9
j_call: TRBJ2-2
cdr3_aa: AGHRLAGDNTGELF

v_call: TRBV19
j_call: TRBJ2-6
cdr3_aa: AVRGNSGANVLT

v_call: TRBV18
j_call: TRBJ1-4
cdr3_aa: ASSPLGAGRVKLF

v_call: TRBV10-2
j_call: TRBJ1-1
cdr3_aa: ASSGHRNTEAF

v_call: TRBV30
j_call: TRBJ1-1
cdr3_aa: AWSVRHLNTEAF

v_call: TRBV5-6
j_call: TRBJ2-5
cdr3_aa: ASSLGTSGRETQY

v_call: TRBV5-4
j_call: TRBJ2-7
cdr3_aa: ASSLEGLSGGAEQY

v_call: TRBV12-3/TRBV12-4
j_call: TRBJ1-1
cdr3_aa: ASSRAGGEAF

v_call: TRBV2
j_call: TRBJ1-2
cdr3_aa: ASLGGTHYGYT

v_call: TRBV2
j_call: TRBJ1-3
cdr3_aa: ASNGDGNTIY

v_call: TRBV2
j_call: TRBJ2-5
cdr3_aa: ASSYRGQLQGTQY

v_call: TRBV5-4
j_call: TRBJ2-7
cdr3_aa: ASSRRTGEYEQY

v_call: TRBV28
j_call: TRBJ2-7
cdr3_aa: ASSPQTATYEQY

v_call: TRBV5-1
j_call: TRBJ2-7
cdr3_aa: ASSLTSGWYEQY

v_call: TRBV28
j_call: TRBJ1-5
cdr3_aa: ASSGWGNQPQH

v_call: TRBV11-2
j_call: TRBJ1-1
cdr3_aa: ASSYLGSQAF

v_call: TRBV4-1
j_call: TRBJ2-1
cdr3_aa: ASGPRGLAGGGYNEQF

v_call: TRBV5-6
j_call: TRBJ2-3
cdr3_aa: ASSLGGSADTQY

v_call: TRBV3-1/TRBV3-2
j_call: TRBJ2-1
cdr3_aa: ASSQATGLNNEQF

v_call: TRBV28
j_call: TRBJ1-4
cdr3_aa: ASTNSHPNEKLF

v_call: TRBV6-5
j_call: TRBJ2-3
cdr3_aa: ASSSNQGADTQY

v_call: TRBV7-2
j_call: TRBJ1-1
cdr3_aa: ASSLSPVNTEAF

v_call: TRBV6-5
j_call: TRBJ2-7
cdr3_aa: ASRPGLAGIYEQY

v_call: TRBV30
j_call: TRBJ1-5
cdr3_aa: AWGRGVGNQPQH

v_call: TRBV28
j_call: TRBJ2-3
cdr3_aa: ASSPRIGSFTDTQY

v_call: TRBV5-8
j_call: TRBJ2-2
cdr3_aa: ASRFSGTSGIEANTGELF

v_call: TRBV6-6
j_call: TRBJ1-3
cdr3_aa: ASTTRGSGNTIY

v_call: TRBV7-9
j_call: TRBJ1-1
cdr3_aa: ASSLVATEAF

v_call: TRBV12-3/TRBV12-4
j_call: TRBJ1-2
cdr3_aa: ASGGGIGYT

v_call: TRBV3-1/TRBV3-2
j_call: TRBJ2-5
cdr3_aa: ASSPGVAGGRETQY

v_call: TRBV18
j_call: TRBJ2-7
cdr3_aa: ASSPRTGEISYEQY

v_call: TRBV30
j_call: TRBJ1-4
cdr3_aa: AWRGAPNEKLF

v_call: TRBV7-2
j_call: TRBJ1-3
cdr3_aa: ASSFSQGSGNTIY